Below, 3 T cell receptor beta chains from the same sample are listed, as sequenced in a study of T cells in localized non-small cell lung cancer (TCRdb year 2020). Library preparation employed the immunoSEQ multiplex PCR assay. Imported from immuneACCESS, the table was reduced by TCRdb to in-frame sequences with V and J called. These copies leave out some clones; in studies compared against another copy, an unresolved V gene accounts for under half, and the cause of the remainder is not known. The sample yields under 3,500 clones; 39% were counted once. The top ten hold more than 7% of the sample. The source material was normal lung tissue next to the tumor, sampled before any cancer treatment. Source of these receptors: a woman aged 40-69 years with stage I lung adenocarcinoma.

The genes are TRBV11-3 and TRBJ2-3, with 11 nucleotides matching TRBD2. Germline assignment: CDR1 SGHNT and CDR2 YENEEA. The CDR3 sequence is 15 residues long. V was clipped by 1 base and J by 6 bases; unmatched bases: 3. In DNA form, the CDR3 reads TGTGCCAGCAGCTTAGGACTAGCGGGAAGGGATACGCAGTATTTT. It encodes CASSLGLAGRDTQYF.

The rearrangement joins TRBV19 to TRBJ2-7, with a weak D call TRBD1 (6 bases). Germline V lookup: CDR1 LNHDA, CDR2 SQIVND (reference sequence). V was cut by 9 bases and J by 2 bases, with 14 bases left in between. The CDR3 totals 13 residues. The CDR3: CASNQGPTYEQYF. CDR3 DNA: TGTGCCAGCAATCAGGGGCCGACCTACGAGCAGTACTTC.

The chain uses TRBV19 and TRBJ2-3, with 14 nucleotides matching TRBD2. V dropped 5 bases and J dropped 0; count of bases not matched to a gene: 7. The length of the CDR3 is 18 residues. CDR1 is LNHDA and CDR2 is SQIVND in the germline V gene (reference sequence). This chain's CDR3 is CASSLRTSGRPSTDTQYF. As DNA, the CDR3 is TGTGCCAGTAGTTTGCGGACTAGCGGGAGGCCCAGCACAGATACGCAGTATTTT.